One and the same sample provided the 4 T cell receptor beta chains below, sequenced in a study of glioma-infiltrating T cells after dendritic cell vaccination. Only in-frame clones appear in the TCRdb table, and some are missing; sequencing was by immunoSEQ multiplex PCR. The sample has some 4,000 clones, 90% to 95% seen once. Sequencing used blood, obtained before dendritic cell vaccination. Receptors were obtained from a human donor with glioblastoma.

The J gene is TRBJ1-5, the V gene TRBV28; a weak D match, TRBD1 (5 bases). The CDR3 totals 13 residues. Looked up from germline, CDR1 is MDHEN and CDR2 is SYDVKM. The ends were cut back, 3 bases at V and 9 bases at J, with 12 bases in the middle. In DNA, the CDR3 is TGTGCCAGCAGTTTCGGGGGTTGGCTGCCCCAGCATTTT. It encodes CASSFGGWLPQHF.

The chain has TRBV2 and TRBJ1-5; D is possibly TRBD1 (6 bases). Per the germline V gene, CDR1 is SNHLY and CDR2 is FYNNEI. The CDR3 extends over 14 amino acids. Trimming removed 5 bases at V and 4 bases at J, with 12 bases between. The DNA for the CDR3 is TGTGCCAGCAGTAAACGGACAGAAAATCAGCCCCAGCATTTT. This gives the protein CASSKRTENQPQHF.

The rearrangement links TRBV9 to TRBJ2-1; D might be TRBD1 (6 bases). The CDR3 runs to 19 residues. Trimming stripped 0 bases from V and 8 bases from J, with 27 bases between. Germline V gene sequence: CDR1 SGDLS, CDR2 YYNGEE. CDR3 nucleotides: TGTGCCAGCAGCGTAGAGATGAAGGCTAGCCCTAAACCAGGGGATGAGCAGTTCTTC. This codes for CASSVEMKASPKPGDEQFF.

The genes are TRBV30 and TRBJ2-3; tentatively, D is TRBD1 (6 bases). CDR3 size: 13 residues. Germline V CDR1 and CDR2: GTSNPN, SVGIG (reference sequence). Trimming removed 8 bases at V and 5 bases at J, with 17 bases between. CDR3 sequence (DNA): TGTGCCAGACAGGCGGAGGTCGGAGATACGCAGTATTTT. Translating it yields CARQAEVGDTQYF. Variable domain in full (rest from reference TRBV30 and TRBJ2-3): SQTIHQWPATLVQPVGSPLSLECTVEGTSNPNLYWYRQAAGRGLQLLFYSVGIGQISSEVPQNLSASRPQDRQFILSSKKLLLSDSGFYLCARQAEVGDTQYFGPGTRLTVL.